What follows is one T cell receptor (beta chain) and its context. The antigen is undetermined. The data are from a study of beta chain features in type 1 diabetes. Study-wide points: There was a moderate but significant shortening of TCRB CDR3s in all four CD4+ subsets of Type 1 diabetes patients.

Germline V lookup: CDR1 SGHNT, CDR2 YENEEA. The ends were cut back, 1 base at V and 3 bases at J, with 7 bases in the middle. The CDR3 spans 15 residues. As every portion of the isolated RNA was reverse transcribed, the sequencing read expressed TCRB transcripts. Sequenced by immunoSEQ multiplex PCR; TCRdb stores in-frame clones only, minus some. This sample has some 370,000 clones, with over 8.5% found just once. The J gene is TRBJ2-6, the V gene TRBV11-3; D uncertain. This receptor was obtained from a man aged 25-45 years with type 1 diabetes. Sample: central memory CD4+ T cells from blood. The CDR3 DNA reads as TGTGCCAGCAGCTTAGGAGCTCTTGGGGCCAACGTCCTGACTTTC. This translates into CASSLGALGANVLTF.